This T cell receptor (beta chain) came from a study of control samples from healthy donors and cancer patients. The germline CDR1 and CDR2 sequences are MGHRA and YSYEKL. This CDR3 region has 14 residues. Trimming left V 0 bases short and J 7 bases short, with 11 bases between. Measured with immunoSEQ multiplex PCR; TCRdb has only the in-frame clones, and not every one. The repertoire holds some 100,000 clones, with approximately 90% as singletons. The chain links TRBV4-1 to TRBJ2-3; the D call may be TRBD1 or TRBD2 (5 bases each). The specimen was blood. The TCR was taken from a woman aged 50 to 65 in good health. The CDR3 reads CASSQDLGVNTQYF. The CDR3 nucleotides are TGCGCCAGCAGCCAAGATCTGGGGGTCAATACGCAGTATTTT.